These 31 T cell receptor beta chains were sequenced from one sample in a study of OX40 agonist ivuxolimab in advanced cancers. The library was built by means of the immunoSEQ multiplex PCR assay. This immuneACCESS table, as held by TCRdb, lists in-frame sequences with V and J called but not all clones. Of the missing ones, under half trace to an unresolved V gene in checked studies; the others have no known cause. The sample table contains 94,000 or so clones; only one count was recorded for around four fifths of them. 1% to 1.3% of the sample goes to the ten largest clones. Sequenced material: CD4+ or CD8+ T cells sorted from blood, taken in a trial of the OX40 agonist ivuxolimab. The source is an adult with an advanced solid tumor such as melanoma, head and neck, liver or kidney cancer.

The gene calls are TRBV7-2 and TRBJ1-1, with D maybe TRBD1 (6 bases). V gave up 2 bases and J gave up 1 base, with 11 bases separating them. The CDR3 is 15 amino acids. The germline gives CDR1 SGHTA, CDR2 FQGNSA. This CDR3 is CASSLMGAENTEAFF. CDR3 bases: TGTGCCAGCAGCTTAATGGGGGCCGAGAACACTGAAGCTTTCTTT.

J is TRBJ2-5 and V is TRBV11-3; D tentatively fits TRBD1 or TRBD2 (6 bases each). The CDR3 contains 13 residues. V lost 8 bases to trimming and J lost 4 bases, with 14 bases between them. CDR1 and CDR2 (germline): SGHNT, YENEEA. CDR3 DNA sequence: TGTGCCAGCCCCTCCGGGGGCGGAGAGACCCAGTACTTC. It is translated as CASPSGGGETQYF.

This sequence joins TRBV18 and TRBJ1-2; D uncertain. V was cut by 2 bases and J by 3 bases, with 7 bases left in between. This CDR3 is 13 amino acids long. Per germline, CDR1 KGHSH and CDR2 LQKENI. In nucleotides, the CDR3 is TGTGCCAGCTCACCAACAGATGACTATGGCTACACCTTC. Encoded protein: CASSPTDDYGYTF.

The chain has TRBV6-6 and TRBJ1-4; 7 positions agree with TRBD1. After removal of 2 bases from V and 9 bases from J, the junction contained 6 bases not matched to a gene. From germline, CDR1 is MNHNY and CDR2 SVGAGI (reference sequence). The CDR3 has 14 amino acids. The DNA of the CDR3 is TGTGCCAGCAGTTACCCGGGACAGTTGAAAAAACTGTTTTTT. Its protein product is CASSYPGQLKKLFF.

The CDR3 here is CAISGDGATGDYYGYTF. CDR3 coding DNA: TGTGCCATCAGCGGGGACGGAGCGACAGGCGACTACTATGGCTACACCTTC. V gene TRBV10-3 combines with J gene TRBJ1-2; maybe TRBD1 (6 bases). This CDR3 has 17 residues. The ends were cut back, 6 bases at V and 3 bases at J, with 23 bases in the middle. The V gene's germline CDR1 is ENHRY and CDR2 SYGVKD.

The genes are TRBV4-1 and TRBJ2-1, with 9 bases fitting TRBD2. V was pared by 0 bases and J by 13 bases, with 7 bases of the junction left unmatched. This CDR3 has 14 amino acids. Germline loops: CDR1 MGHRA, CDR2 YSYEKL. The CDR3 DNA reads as TGCGCCAGCAGCCAAGACGGGACTAGCTGGAACCAGTTCTTC. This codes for CASSQDGTSWNQFF.

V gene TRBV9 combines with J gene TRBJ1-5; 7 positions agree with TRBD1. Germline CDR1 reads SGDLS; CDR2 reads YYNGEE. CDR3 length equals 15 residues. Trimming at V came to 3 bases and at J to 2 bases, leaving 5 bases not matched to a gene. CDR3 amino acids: CASSAAGQRNQPQHF. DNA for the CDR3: TGTGCCAGCAGCGCTGCGGGACAGCGCAATCAGCCCCAGCATTTT.

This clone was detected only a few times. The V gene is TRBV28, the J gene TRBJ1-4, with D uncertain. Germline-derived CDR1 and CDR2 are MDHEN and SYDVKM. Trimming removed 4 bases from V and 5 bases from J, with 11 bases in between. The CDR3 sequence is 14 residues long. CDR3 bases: TGTGCCAGCAGTTCACCGACGGGAAATGAAAAACTGTTTTTT. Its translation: CASSSPTGNEKLFF.

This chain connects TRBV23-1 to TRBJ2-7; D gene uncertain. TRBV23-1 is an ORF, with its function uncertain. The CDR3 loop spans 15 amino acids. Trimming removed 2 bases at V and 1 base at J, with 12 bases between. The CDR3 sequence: CASSQPANRSYEQYF. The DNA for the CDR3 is TGCGCCAGCAGTCAACCGGCCAACAGATCCTACGAGCAGTACTTC.

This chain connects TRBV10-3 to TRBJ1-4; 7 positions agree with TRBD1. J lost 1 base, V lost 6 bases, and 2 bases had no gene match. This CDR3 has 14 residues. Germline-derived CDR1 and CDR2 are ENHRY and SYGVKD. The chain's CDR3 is CAIRGGQTNEKLFF. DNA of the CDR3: TGTGCCATCAGAGGGGGCCAAACTAATGAAAAACTGTTTTTT.

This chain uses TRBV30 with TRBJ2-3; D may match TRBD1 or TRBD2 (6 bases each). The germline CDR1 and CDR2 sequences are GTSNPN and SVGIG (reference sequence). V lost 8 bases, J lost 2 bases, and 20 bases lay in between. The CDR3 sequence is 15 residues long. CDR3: CALLIRGLLTDTQYF. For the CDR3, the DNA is TGTGCCCTCCTTATCCGGGGGCTACTCACAGATACGCAGTATTTT.

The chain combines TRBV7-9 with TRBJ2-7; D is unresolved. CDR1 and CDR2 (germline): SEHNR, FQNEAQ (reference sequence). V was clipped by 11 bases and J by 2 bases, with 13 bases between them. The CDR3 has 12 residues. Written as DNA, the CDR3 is TGTGCCGGATCAGTAGGTGCCTACGAGCAGTACTTC. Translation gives CAGSVGAYEQYF. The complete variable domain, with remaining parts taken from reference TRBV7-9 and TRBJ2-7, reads DTGVSQNPRHKITKRGQNVTFRCDPISEHNRLYWYRQTLGQGPEFLTYFQNEAQLEKSRLLSDRFSAERPKGSFSTLEIQRTEQGDSAMYLCAGSVGAYEQYFGPGTRLTVT.

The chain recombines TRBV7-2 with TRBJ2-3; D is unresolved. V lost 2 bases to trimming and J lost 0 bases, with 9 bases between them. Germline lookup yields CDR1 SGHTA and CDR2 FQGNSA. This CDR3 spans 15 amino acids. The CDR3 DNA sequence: TGTGCCAGCAGCTTAACCGGGTCAAGCACAGATACGCAGTATTTT. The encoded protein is CASSLTGSSTDTQYF. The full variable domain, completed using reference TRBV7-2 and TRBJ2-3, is GAGVSQSPSNKVTEKGKDVELRCDPISGHTALYWYRQSLGQGLEFLIYFQGNSAPDKSGLPSDRFSAERTGGSVSTLTIQRTQQEDSAVYLCASSLTGSSTDTQYFGPGTRLTVL.

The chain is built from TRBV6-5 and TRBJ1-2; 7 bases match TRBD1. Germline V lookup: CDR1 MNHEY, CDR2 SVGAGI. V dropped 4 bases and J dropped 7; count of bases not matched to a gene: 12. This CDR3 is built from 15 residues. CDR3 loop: CASSSRDRAYGGYTF. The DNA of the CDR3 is TGTGCCAGCAGTTCCCGCGACAGGGCCTATGGTGGCTACACCTTC.

CDR3 in DNA: TGTGCCAGCAGTTTCTTCCACCAGGGGGAAACTAATGAAAAACTGTTTTTT. Its translation: CASSFFHQGETNEKLFF. The V gene is TRBV28, the J gene TRBJ1-4; 7 nucleotides align to TRBD1. CDR3 size: 17 residues. The V gene's germline CDR1 is MDHEN and CDR2 SYDVKM. V was clipped by 3 bases and J by 1 base; unmatched bases: 8.

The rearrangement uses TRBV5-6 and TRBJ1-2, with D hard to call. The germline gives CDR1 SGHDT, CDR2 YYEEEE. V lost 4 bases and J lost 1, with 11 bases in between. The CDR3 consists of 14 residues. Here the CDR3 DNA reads TGTGCCAGCAGCCTGGTCATGGGTAACTATGGCTACACCTTC. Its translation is CASSLVMGNYGYTF. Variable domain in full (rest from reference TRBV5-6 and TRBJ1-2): DAGVTQSPTHLIKTRGQQVTLRCSPKSGHDTVSWYQQALGQGPQFIFQYYEEEERQRGNFPDRFSGHQFPNYSSELNVNALLLGDSALYLCASSLVMGNYGYTFGSGTRLTVV.

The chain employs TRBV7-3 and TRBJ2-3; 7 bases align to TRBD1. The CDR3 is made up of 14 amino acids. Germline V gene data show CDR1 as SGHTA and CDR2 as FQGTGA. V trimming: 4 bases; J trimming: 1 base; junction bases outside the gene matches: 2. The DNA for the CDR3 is TGTGCCAGCAGCTCCGGGACAGGCACAGATACGCAGTATTTT. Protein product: CASSSGTGTDTQYF. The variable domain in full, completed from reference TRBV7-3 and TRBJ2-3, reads GAGVSQTPSNKVTEKGKYVELRCDPISGHTALYWYRQSLGQGPEFLIYFQGTGAADDSGLPNDRFFAVRPEGSVSTLKIQRTERGDSAVYLCASSSGTGTDTQYFGPGTRLTVL.

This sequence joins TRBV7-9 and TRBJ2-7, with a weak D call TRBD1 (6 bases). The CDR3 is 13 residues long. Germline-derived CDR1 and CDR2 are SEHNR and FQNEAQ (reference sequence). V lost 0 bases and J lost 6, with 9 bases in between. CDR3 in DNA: TGTGCCAGCAGCTTAGCGCAGGGGTTCGAGCAGTACGTC. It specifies CASSLAQGFEQYV.

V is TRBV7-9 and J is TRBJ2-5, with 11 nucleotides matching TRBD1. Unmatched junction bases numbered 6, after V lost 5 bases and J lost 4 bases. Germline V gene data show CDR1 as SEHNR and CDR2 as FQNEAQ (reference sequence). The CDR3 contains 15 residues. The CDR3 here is CASSPDRGRLETQYF. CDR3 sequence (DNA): TGTGCCAGCAGCCCGGACAGGGGGCGCCTAGAGACCCAGTACTTC.

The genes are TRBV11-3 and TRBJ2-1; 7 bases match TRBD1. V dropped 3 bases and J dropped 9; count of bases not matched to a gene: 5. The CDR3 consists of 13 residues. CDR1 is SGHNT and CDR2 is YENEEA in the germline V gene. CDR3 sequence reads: CASSFTGVGEQFF. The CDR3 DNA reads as TGTGCCAGCAGCTTTACAGGGGTGGGTGAGCAGTTCTTC.

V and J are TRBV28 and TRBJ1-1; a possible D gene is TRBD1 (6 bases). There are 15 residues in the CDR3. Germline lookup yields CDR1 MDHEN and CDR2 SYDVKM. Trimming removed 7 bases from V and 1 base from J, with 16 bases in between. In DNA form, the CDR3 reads TGTGCCAGCACTAGGATGGGGGCCGCGAACACTGAAGCTTTCTTT. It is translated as CASTRMGAANTEAFF.

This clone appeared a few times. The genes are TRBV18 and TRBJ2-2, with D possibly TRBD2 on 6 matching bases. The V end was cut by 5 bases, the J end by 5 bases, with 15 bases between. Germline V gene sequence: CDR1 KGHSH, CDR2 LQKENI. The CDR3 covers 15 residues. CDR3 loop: CASSSRRAGTGELFF. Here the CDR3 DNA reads TGTGCCAGCTCATCCCGGCGGGCGGGGACCGGGGAGCTGTTTTTT.

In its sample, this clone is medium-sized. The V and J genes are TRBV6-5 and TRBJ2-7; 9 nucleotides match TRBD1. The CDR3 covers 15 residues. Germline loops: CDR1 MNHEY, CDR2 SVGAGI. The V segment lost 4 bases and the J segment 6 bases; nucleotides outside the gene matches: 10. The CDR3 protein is CASSSPGQGLPEQYF. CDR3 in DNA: TGTGCCAGCAGTTCGCCGGGACAGGGTCTCCCCGAGCAGTACTTC.

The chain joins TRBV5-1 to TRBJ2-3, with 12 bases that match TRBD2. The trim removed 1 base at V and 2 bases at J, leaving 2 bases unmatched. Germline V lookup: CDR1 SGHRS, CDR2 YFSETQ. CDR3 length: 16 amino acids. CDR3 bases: TGCGCCAGCAGCTTGACTAGCGGGGGGTCCACAGATACGCAGTATTTT. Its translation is CASSLTSGGSTDTQYF.

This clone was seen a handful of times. CDR3 DNA: TGCAGCGGTGAGACAGGGCTGAACACTGAAGCTTTCTTT. It yields the protein CSGETGLNTEAFF. The genes are TRBV29-1 and TRBJ1-1, with 7 bases matching TRBD1. Germline trimming cut 7 bases from V and 0 bases from J; bases unmatched to any gene: 5. Germline CDR1 and CDR2: SQVTM and ANQGSEA. The CDR3 runs to 13 residues. Supplemented by reference TRBV29-1 and TRBJ1-1, the full variable domain reads SAVISQKPSRDICQRGTSLTIQCQVDSQVTMMFWYRQQPGQSLTLIATANQGSEATYESGFVIDKFPISRPNLTFSTLTVSNMSPEDSSIYLCSGETGLNTEAFFGQGTRLTVV.

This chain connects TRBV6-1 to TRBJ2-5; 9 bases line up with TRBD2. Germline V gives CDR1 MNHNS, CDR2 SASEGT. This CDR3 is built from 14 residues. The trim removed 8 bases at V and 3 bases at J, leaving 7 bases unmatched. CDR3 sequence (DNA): TGTGCCAGCTACACCGGGACTAGCAAAGAGACCCAGTACTTC. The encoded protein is CASYTGTSKETQYF.

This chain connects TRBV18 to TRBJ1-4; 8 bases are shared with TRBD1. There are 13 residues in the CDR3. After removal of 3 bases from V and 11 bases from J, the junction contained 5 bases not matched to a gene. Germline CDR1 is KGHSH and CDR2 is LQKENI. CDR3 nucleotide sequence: TGTGCCAGCTCACCCCAGACAGGGGATAAACTGTTTTTT. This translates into CASSPQTGDKLFF. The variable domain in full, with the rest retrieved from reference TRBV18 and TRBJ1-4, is NAGVMQNPRHLVRRRGQEARLRCSPMKGHSHVYWYRQLPEEGLKFMVYLQKENIIDESGMPKERFSAEFPKEGPSILRIQQVVRGDSAAYFCASSPQTGDKLFFGSGTQLSVL.

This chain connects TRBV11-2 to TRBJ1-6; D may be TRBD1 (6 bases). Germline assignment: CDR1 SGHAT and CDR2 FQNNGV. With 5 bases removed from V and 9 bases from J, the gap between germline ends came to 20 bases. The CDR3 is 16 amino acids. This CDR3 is CASSALIQGFSSPLHF. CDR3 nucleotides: TGTGCCAGCAGCGCCCTTATACAGGGATTTAGTTCACCCCTCCACTTT.

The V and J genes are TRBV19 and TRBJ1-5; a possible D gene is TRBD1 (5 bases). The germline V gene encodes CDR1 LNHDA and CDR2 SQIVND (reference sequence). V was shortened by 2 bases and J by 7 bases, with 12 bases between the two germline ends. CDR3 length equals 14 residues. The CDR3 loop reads CASSIFGGGQPQHF. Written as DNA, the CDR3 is TGTGCCAGTAGTATATTCGGGGGTGGCCAGCCCCAGCATTTT.

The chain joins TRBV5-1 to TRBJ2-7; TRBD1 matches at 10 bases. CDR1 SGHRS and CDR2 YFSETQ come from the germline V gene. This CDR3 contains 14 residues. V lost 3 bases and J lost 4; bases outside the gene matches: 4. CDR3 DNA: TGCGCCAGCAGCTCCCCGGGACAGGGGTACGAGCAGTACTTC. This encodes CASSSPGQGYEQYF.

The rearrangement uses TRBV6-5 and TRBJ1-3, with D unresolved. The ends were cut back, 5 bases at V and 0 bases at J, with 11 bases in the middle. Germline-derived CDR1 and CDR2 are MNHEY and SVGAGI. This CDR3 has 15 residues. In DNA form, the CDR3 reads TGTGCCAGCAGTCCATCAGTTAGCTCTGGAAACACCATATATTTT. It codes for CASSPSVSSGNTIYF.